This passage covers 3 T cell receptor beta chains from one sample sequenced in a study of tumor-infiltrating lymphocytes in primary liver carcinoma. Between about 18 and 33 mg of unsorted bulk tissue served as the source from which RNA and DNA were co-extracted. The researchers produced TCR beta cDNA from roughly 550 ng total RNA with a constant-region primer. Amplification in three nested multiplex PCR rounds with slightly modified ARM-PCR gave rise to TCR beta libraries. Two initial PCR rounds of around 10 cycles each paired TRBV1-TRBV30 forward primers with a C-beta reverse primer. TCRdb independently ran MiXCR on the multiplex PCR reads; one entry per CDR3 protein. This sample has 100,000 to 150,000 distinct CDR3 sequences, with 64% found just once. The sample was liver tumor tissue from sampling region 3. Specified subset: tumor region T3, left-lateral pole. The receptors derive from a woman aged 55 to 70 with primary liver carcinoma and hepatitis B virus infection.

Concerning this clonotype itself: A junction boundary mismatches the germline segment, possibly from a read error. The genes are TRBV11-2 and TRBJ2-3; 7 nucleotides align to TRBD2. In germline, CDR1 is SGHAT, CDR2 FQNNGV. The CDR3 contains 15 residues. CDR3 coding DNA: TGTAGCAGCAGCTTCGGACTAGGACGCACAGATACGCAGTATTTC. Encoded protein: CSSSFGLGRTDTQYF.

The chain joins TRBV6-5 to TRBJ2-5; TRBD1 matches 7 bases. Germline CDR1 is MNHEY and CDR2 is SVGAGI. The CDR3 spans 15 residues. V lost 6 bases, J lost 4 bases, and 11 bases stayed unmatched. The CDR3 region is CASSPQDRGRETQYF. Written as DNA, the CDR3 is TGTGCCAGCAGCCCCCAGGATAGGGGGCGAGAGACCCAGTACTTC.

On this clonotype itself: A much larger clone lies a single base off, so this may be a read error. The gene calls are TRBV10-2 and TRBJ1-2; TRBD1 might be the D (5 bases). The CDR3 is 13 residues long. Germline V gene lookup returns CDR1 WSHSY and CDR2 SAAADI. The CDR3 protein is CTSSENRNYGYTF. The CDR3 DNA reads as TGCACCAGCAGTGAGAACAGGAACTATGGCTACACCTTC.